This passage covers 13 T cell receptor beta chains from one sample sequenced in a study of blood T cell repertoires in COVID-19 (dated by TCRdb to about 2020). The method was the immunoSEQ multiplex PCR assay. The table comes from immuneACCESS by way of TCRdb, which keeps in-frame sequences with V and J called. Part of the clones is missing from these tables; in studies checked, under half for an unresolved V gene and the rest for unknown reasons. Across this sample there are 25,000 to 30,000 clones, with approximately 85% seen only once. The top ten clonotypes cover about 29% of the sample. The sequenced material came from peripheral blood. Source of these receptors: an elderly woman with COVID-19, enrolled during active disease.

The J gene is TRBJ2-5, the V gene TRBV5-1; 7 bases match TRBD1. Looked up from germline, CDR1 is SGHRS and CDR2 is YFSETQ. J lost 2 bases, V lost 0 bases, and 7 bases had no gene match. The length of the CDR3 is 16 residues. The CDR3 sequence: CASSLAGTVLQETQYF. For the CDR3, the DNA is TGCGCCAGCAGCTTGGCTGGGACAGTGCTTCAAGAGACCCAGTACTTC.

The chain has TRBV7-9 and TRBJ1-3; D uncertain. Between the trimmed V and J ends, which lost 3 bases and 4 bases, there was a span of 16 bases. CDR3 size: 16 residues. In germline, CDR1 is SEHNR, CDR2 FQNEAQ (reference sequence). The chain's CDR3 is CASSFPVLSGGNTIYF. CDR3 sequence (DNA): TGTGCCAGCAGCTTCCCGGTACTGTCGGGGGGAAACACCATATATTTT.

The gene calls are TRBV6-5 and TRBJ2-7, with no clear D. V lost 4 bases and J lost 4, with 14 bases in between. Germline V gives CDR1 MNHEY, CDR2 SVGAGI. The CDR3 covers 14 residues. The CDR3 sequence is CASSFATSAYEQYF. DNA for the CDR3: TGTGCCAGCAGTTTCGCGACCAGCGCGTACGAGCAGTACTTC.

The V and J genes are TRBV18 and TRBJ2-1, with D possibly being TRBD2 (7 bases). CDR1 and CDR2 from the germline V gene are KGHSH and LQKENI. V gave up 2 bases and J gave up 4 bases, with 12 bases separating them. This CDR3 has 15 amino acids. This chain's CDR3 is CASSPTRGGYNEQFF. In DNA, the CDR3 is TGTGCCAGCTCACCAACCAGGGGAGGGTACAATGAGCAGTTCTTC. Variable domain in full (rest from reference TRBV18 and TRBJ2-1): NAGVMQNPRHLVRRRGQEARLRCSPMKGHSHVYWYRQLPEEGLKFMVYLQKENIIDESGMPKERFSAEFPKEGPSILRIQQVVRGDSAAYFCASSPTRGGYNEQFFGPGTRLTVL.

By frequency in the sample, this clone is medium-sized. This sequence joins TRBV7-2 and TRBJ1-1; D call uncertain. The V end was cut by 5 bases, the J end by 10 bases, with 17 bases between. Germline V gene lookup returns CDR1 SGHTA and CDR2 FQGNSA. The CDR3 contains 13 residues. The CDR3 region is CASSPVLTGGAFF. The CDR3, as DNA: TGTGCCAGCAGCCCTGTTTTGACGGGTGGAGCTTTCTTT.

The chain carries TRBV7-6 and TRBJ2-3; tentatively, D is TRBD2 (5 bases). The V gene lost 5 bases and the J gene lost 8 bases, with 11 bases spanning the gap. The CDR3 extends over 12 amino acids. The germline V gene has CDR1 SGHVS and CDR2 FNYEAQ. CDR3 DNA: TGTGCCAGCAGCGTTAGCGTCGGTACGCAGTATTTT. As protein: CASSVSVGTQYF.

The CDR3: CATSRDNNQPQHF. In DNA, the CDR3 is TGTGCCACCAGCAGAGACAACAATCAGCCCCAGCATTTT. The rearrangement uses TRBV15 and TRBJ1-5; no firm D call. Per germline, CDR1 LNHNV and CDR2 YYDKDF (reference sequence). The V end lost 0 bases, the J end lost 3 bases, and 3 bases lay between the germline ends. The CDR3 length is 13 residues.

This clone has just a few counts. This chain joins TRBV6-6 and TRBJ1-5; D gene unclear. CDR3 length equals 14 residues. The germline CDR1 and CDR2 sequences are MNHNY and SVGAGI (reference sequence). V was clipped by 5 bases and J by 0 bases, with 8 bases between them. The CDR3 loop is CASSDTYSNQPQHF. As DNA, the CDR3 is TGTGCCAGCAGTGATACATATAGCAATCAGCCCCAGCATTTT.

This clone was detected once. The chain uses TRBV19 and TRBJ2-6, with a weak D call TRBD1 (6 bases). This CDR3 is 14 amino acids long. V was trimmed by 6 bases and J by 4 bases, leaving 10 bases between them. Germline V gene sequence: CDR1 LNHDA, CDR2 SQIVND (reference sequence). Here the CDR3 reads CASSPGQGANVLTF. CDR3 in DNA: TGTGCCAGTAGCCCAGGACAGGGGGCCAACGTCCTGACTTTC. The variable domain in full, with the rest retrieved from reference TRBV19 and TRBJ2-6, is DGGITQSPKYLFRKEGQNVTLSCEQNLNHDAMYWYRQDPGQGLRLIYYSQIVNDFQKGDIAEGYSVSREKKESFPLTVTSAQKNPTAFYLCASSPGQGANVLTFGAGSRLTVL.

The rearrangement uses TRBV12-5 and TRBJ2-1, with TRBD2 matching over 10 bases. Trimming removed 6 bases from V and 5 bases from J; junction bases left unmatched: 7. There are 15 residues in the CDR3. CDR1 LGHNT and CDR2 FRNRAP come from the germline V gene. For the CDR3, the DNA is TGTGCTAGTGGCGGTAGCGGGGGGCGAAACAATGAGCAGTTCTTC. It is translated as CASGGSGGRNNEQFF.

The J gene is TRBJ1-2, the V gene TRBV2; 10 bases line up with TRBD1. The germline V gene has CDR1 SNHLY and CDR2 FYNNEI. After removal of 7 bases from V and 3 bases from J, the junction contained 5 bases not matched to a gene. This CDR3 spans 14 amino acids. CDR3 protein: CASTRQGADYGYTF. Here the CDR3 DNA reads TGTGCCAGCACCCGACAGGGGGCGGACTATGGCTACACCTTC.

The V call is TRBV12-3 or TRBV12-4, the J call TRBJ1-1; no firm D call. The CDR3 contains 13 residues. V lost 1 base, J lost 9 bases, and 12 bases lay in between. CDR3 bases: TGTGCCAGCAGTTTAGGTGAGGGAAAGAAAGCTTTCTTT. Protein product: CASSLGEGKKAFF.

The chain links TRBV6-5 to TRBJ1-5; 8 bases line up with TRBD1. Unmatched junction bases numbered 7, after V lost 6 bases and J lost 6 bases. The CDR3 extends over 14 amino acids. Germline V lookup: CDR1 MNHEY, CDR2 SVGAGI. The DNA of the CDR3 is TGTGCCAGCAGGCGAGGACAGGGTCTTCAGCCCCAGCATTTT. Its translation: CASRRGQGLQPQHF.